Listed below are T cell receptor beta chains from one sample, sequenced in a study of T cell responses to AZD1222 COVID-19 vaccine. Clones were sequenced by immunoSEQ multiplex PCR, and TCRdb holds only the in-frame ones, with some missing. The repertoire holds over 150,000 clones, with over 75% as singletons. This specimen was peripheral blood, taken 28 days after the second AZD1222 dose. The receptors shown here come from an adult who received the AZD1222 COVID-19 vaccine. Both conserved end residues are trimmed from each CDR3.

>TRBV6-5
ASSLDRGEAF
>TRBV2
ASSETGRINEKLF
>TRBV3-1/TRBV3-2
ASSQDRVGGRRSPLH
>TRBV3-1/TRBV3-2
ASSQDIGINTDTQY
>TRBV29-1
SVVRANTEAF
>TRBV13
ASSLVGGAEAF
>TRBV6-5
ASLAGVSSYEQY
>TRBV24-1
ATQGTSGGSSSYEQY
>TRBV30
AWVERLNYGYT
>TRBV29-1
SVEGGPPSDYEQY
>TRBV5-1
ASSLTSGQGTDTQY
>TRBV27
ASSSGLLAHGYT
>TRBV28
ASSPAGAQNNSPLH
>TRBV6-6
ASRYQQGGEQF
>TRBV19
ASSIEGEKLF
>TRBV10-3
AISIHGQNTEAF
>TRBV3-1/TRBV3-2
ASSQALDRGQETQY
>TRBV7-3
ASSLQGGSTDTQY
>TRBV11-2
ASSTPPGGGNTIY
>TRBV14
ASSPLMVGGYT
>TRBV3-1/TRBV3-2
ASSQDLLAGKGVD
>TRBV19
ASINRVGGYT
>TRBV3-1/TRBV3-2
ASRGENYSNQPQH
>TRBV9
ASSVEGGHNTEAF
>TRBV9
ASSIGVASNQPQH
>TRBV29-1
SVGHTDTQY
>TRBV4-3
ASSQDGSVERSYEQY
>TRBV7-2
ASSYPGQGAYEQY
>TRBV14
ASSQGWPGRKNWVRSGELF
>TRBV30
AFPDGYT
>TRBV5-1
ASSFRGGSGYGYT
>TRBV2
ASGGSRDRNQPQH
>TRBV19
ATMGVWSYNEQF
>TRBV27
ATKGPFDAYNEQF
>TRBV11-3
ASRGLAADPRGWAETQY
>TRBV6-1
ASSEAAGPARPEAF
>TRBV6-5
ATGVGGSSGNTIY
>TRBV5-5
ASSLEGIGSAGSSGNTIY
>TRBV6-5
ASSSSWTRFQETQY
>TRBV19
ASSISSSGGRDEQF
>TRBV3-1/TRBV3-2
ASSQEVGGNEKLF
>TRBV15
ATSRQENTEAF
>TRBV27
ASSLIPPNTEAF
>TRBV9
ASSVDQEAHGGYT
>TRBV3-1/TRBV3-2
ASSQERGRRGYT
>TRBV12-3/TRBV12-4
ASSSWTGGGYT
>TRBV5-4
ASSLAGGLTEAF
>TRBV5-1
ASSVDRISGNTIY
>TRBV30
AWSVVYIGRNGYT
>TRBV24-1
ATGDTATGGYT
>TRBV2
ASSPGHATLH
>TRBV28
ASSLGGARQPQH
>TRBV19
ASTDRERSPLH
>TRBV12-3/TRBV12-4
ASSPTMEVSAF
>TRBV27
ASSLLEARETQY